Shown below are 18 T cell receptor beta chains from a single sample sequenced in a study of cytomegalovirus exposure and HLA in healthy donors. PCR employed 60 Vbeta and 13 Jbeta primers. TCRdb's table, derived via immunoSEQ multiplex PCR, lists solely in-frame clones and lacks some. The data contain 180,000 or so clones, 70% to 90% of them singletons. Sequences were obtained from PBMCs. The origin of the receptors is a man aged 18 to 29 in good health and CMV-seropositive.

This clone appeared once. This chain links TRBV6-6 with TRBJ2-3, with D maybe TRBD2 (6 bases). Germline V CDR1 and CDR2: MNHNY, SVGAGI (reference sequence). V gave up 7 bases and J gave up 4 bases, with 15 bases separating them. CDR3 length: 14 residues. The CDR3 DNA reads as TGTGCCAGCAACCCCGGGACTGCCGCAGATACGCAGTATTTT. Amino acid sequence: CASNPGTAADTQYF.

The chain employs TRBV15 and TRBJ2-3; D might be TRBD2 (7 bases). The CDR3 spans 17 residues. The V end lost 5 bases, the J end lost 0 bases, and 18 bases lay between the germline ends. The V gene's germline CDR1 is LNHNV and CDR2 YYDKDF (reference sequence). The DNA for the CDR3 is TGTGCCACCAGCCCCAGGGGCGGGGGAATGAGCACAGATACGCAGTATTTT. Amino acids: CATSPRGGGMSTDTQYF.

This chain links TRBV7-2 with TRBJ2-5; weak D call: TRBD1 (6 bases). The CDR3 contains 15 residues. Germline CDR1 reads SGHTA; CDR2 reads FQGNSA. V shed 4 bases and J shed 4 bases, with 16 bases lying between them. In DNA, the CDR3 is TGTGCCAGCAGCTATGACAGGACGGGCGGAGAGACCCAGTACTTC. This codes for CASSYDRTGGETQYF.

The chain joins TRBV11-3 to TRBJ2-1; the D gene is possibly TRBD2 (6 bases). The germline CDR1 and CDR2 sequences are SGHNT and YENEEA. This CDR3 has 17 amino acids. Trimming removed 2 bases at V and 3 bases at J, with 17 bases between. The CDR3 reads CASSLSSLAGFYNEQFF. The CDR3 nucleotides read TGTGCCAGCAGCTTAAGCTCGCTGGCGGGGTTCTACAATGAGCAGTTCTTC.

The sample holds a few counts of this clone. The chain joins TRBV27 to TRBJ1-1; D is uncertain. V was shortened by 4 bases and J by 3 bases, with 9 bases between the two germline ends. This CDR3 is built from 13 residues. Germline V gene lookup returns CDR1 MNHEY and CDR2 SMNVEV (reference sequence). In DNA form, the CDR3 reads TGTGCCAGCAGTTGGTCCGGAGACACTGAAGCTTTCTTT. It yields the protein CASSWSGDTEAFF.

The CDR3 nucleotides read TGCGCCAGCAGTGAGTTGGGAAGAGGGGAGCAGTTCTTC. It yields the protein CASSELGRGEQFF. The rearrangement links TRBV10-2 to TRBJ2-1, with a tentative D call TRBD2 (5 bases). This CDR3 region has 13 residues. Germline CDR1 is WSHSY and CDR2 is SAAADI. V lost 1 base to trimming and J lost 10 bases, with 11 bases between them.

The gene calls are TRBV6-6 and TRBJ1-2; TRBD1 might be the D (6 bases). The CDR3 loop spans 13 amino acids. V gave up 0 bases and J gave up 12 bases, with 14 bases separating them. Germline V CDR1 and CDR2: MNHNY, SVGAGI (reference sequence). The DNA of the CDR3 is TGTGCCAGCAGTTACTCTACCCTCCCAGGGGACACCTTC. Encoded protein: CASSYSTLPGDTF.

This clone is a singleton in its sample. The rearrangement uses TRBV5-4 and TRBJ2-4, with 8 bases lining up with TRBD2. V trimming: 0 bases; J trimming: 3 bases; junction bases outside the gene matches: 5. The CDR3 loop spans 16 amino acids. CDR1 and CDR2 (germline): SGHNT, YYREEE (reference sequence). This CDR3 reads CASSLAGGKGKNIQYF. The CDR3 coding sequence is TGTGCCAGCAGCTTGGCGGGGGGGAAAGGCAAAAACATTCAGTACTTC.

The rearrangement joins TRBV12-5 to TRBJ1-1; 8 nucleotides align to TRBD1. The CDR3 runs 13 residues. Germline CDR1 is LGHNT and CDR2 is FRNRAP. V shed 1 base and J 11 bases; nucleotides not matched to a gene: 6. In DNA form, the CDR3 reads TGTGCTAGTGGTTTGGCGACAGGGGCGCGCGCTTTCTTT. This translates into CASGLATGARAFF.

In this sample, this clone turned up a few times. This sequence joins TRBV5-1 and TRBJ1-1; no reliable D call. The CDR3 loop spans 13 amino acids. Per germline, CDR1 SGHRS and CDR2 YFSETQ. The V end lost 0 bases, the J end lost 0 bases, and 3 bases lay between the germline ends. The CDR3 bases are TGCGCCAGCAGCTTGGTAATGAACACTGAAGCTTTCTTT. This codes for CASSLVMNTEAFF. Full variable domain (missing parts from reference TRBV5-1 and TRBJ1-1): KAGVTQTPRYLIKTRGQQVTLSCSPISGHRSVSWYQQTPGQGLQFLFEYFSETQRNKGNFPGRFSGRQFSNSRSEMNVSTLELGDSALYLCASSLVMNTEAFFGQGTRLTVV.

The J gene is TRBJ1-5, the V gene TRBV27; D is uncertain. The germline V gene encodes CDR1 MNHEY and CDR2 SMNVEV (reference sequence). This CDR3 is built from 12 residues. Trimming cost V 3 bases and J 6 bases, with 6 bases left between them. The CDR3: CASSFLGQPQHF. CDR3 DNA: TGTGCCAGCAGTTTTCTAGGTCAGCCCCAGCATTTT.

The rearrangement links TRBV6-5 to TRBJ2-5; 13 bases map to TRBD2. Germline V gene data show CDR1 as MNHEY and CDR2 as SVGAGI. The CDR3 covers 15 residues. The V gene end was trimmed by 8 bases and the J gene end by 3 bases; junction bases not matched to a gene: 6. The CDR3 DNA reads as TGTGCCAGCTGGACTAGCGGGGGAATCAAAGAGACCCAGTACTTC. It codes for CASWTSGGIKETQYF.

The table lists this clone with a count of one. Written as DNA, the CDR3 is TGTGCCAGCAGTTATCTAGCGGGGGCCACAGATACGCAGTATTTT. This encodes CASSYLAGATDTQYF. This chain joins TRBV6-4 and TRBJ2-3; the match to TRBD2 covers 10 bases. In germline, CDR1 is MRHNA, CDR2 SNTAGT. The junction had 4 bases not matched to a gene; V was cut back by 5 bases and J by 2 bases. The CDR3 is made up of 15 amino acids.

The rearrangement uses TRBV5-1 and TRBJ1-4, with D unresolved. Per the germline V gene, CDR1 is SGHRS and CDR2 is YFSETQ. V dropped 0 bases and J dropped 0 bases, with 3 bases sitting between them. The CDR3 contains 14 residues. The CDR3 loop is CASSLVATNEKLFF. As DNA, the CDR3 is TGCGCCAGCAGCTTGGTAGCAACTAATGAAAAACTGTTTTTT.

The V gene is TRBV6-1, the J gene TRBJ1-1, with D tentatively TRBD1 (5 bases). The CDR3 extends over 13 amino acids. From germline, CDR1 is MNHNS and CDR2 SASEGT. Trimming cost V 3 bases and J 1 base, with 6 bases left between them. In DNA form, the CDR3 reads TGTGCCAGCAGTGATCAGGGGAACACTGAAGCTTTCTTT. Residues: CASSDQGNTEAFF.

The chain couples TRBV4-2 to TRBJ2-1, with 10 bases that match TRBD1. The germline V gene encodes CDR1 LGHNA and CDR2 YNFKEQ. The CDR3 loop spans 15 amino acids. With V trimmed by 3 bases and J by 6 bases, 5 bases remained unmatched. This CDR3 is CASSHGTGAVNEQFF. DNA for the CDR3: TGTGCCAGCAGCCACGGGACAGGGGCGGTCAATGAGCAGTTCTTC.

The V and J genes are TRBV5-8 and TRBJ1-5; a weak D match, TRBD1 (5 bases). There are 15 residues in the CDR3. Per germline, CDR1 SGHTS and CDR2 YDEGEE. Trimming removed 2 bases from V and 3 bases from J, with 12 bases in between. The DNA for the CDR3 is TGTGCCAGCAGCTTAGGGGATCCAACCAATCAGCCCCAGCATTTT. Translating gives CASSLGDPTNQPQHF.

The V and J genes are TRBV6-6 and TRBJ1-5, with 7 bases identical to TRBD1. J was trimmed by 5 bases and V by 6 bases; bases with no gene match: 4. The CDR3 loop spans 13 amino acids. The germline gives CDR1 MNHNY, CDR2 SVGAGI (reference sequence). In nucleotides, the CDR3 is TGTGCCAGCAGCCGACAGGGCTATCAGCCCCAGCATTTT. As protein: CASSRQGYQPQHF.